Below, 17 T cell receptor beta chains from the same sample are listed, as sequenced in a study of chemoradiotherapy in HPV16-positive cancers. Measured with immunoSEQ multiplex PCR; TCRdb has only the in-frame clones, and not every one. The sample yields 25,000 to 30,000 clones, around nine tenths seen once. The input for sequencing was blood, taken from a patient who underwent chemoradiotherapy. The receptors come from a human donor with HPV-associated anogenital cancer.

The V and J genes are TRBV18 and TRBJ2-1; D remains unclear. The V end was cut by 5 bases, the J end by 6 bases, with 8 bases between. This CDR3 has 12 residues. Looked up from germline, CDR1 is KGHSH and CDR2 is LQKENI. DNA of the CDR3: TGTGCCAGCTCATTTTTAATCAATGAGCAGTTCTTC. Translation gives CASSFLINEQFF.

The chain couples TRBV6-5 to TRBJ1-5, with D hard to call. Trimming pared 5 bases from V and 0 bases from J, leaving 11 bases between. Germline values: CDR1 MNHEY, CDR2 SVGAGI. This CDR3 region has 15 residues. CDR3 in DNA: TGTGCCAGCAGTGTGTCTTATGGTAGCAATCAGCCCCAGCATTTT. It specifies CASSVSYGSNQPQHF.

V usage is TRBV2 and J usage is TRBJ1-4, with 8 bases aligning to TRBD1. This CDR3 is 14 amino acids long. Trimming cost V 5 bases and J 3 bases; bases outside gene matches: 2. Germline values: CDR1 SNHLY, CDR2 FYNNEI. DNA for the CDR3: TGTGCCAGCAGTAGGACAGGGTCTAATGAAAAACTGTTTTTT. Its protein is CASSRTGSNEKLFF.

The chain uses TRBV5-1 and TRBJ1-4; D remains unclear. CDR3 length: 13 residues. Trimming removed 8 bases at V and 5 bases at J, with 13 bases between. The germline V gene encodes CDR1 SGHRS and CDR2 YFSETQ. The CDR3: CASRSGENEKLFF. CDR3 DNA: TGCGCCAGTAGGAGCGGGGAGAATGAAAAACTGTTTTTT.

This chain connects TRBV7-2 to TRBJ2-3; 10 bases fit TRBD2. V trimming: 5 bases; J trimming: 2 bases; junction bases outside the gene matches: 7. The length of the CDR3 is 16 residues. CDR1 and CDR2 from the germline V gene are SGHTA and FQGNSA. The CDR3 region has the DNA TGTGCCAGCAGCGTGCTAGCGGGGGCCTTCACAGATACGCAGTATTTT. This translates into CASSVLAGAFTDTQYF.

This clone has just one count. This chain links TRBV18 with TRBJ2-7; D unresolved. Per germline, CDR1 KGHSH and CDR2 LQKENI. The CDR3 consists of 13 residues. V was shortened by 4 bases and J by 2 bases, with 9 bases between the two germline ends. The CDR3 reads CASSLSRPYEQYF. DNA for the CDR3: TGTGCCAGCTCACTTTCTAGGCCCTACGAGCAGTACTTC.

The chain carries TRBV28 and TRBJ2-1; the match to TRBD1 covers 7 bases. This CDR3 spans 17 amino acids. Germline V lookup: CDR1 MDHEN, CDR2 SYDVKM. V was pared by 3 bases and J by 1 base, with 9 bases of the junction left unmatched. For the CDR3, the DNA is TGTGCCAGCAGTTTGGGGACAGCTATAGTTTCCTACAATGAGCAGTTCTTC. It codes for CASSLGTAIVSYNEQFF.

The DNA of the CDR3 is TGTGCCAGCAGCCAGGGGCTGAACTATGGCTACACCTTC. Translation: CASSQGLNYGYTF. The chain combines TRBV7-9 with TRBJ1-2, with D maybe TRBD1 (6 bases). V was shortened by 5 bases and J by 2 bases, with 9 bases between the two germline ends. In germline, CDR1 is SEHNR, CDR2 FQNEAQ (reference sequence). This CDR3 has 13 amino acids.

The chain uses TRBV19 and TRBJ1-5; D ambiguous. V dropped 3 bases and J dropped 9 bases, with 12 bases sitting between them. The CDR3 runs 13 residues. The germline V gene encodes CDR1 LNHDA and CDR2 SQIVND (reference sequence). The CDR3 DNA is TGTGCCAGTAGTATCCTCCCTGTGGGGCCCCAGCATTTT. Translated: CASSILPVGPQHF.

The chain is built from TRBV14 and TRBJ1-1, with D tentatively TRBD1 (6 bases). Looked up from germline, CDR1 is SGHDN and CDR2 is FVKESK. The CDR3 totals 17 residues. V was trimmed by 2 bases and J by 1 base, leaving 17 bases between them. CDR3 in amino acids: CASSQLVGAGPNTEAFF. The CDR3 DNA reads TGTGCCAGCAGCCAATTAGTGGGGGCAGGCCCGAACACTGAAGCTTTCTTT. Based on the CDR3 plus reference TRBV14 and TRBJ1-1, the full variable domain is EAGVTQFPSHSVIEKGQTVTLRCDPISGHDNLYWYRRVMGKEIKFLLHFVKESKQDESGMPNNRFLAERTGGTYSTLKVQPAELEDSGVYFCASSQLVGAGPNTEAFFGQGTRLTVV.

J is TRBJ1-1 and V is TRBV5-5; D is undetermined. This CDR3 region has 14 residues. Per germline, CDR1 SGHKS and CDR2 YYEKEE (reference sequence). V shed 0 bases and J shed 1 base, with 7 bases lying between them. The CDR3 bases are TGTGCCAGCAGCTTGGCCGGAACGAACACTGAAGCTTTCTTT. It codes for CASSLAGTNTEAFF. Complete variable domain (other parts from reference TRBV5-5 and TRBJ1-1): DAGVTQSPTHLIKTRGQQVTLRCSPISGHKSVSWYQQVLGQGPQFIFQYYEKEERGRGNFPDRFSARQFPNYSSELNVNALLLGDSALYLCASSLAGTNTEAFFGQGTRLTVV.

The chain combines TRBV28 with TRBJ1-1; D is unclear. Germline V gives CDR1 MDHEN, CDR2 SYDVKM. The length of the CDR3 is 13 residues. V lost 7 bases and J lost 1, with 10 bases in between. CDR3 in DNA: TGTGCCAGCACCCCCGACACGAACACTGAAGCTTTCTTT. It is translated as CASTPDTNTEAFF.

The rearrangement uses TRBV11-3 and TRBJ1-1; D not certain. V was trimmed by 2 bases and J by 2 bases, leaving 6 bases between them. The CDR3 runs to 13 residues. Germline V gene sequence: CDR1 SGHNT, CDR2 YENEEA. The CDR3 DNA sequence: TGTGCCAGCAGCTTATTCCTAAACACTGAAGCTTTCTTT. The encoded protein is CASSLFLNTEAFF.

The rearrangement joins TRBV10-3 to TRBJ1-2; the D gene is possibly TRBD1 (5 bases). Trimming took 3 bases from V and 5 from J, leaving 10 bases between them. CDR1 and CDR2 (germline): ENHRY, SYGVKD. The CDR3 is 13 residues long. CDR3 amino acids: CAISDRVQYGYTF. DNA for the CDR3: TGTGCCATCAGTGACAGGGTACAGTATGGCTACACCTTC.

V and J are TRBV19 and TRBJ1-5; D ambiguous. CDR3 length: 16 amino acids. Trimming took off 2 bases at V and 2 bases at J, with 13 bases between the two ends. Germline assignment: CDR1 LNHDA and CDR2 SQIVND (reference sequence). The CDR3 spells CASSIRLRVGNQPQHF. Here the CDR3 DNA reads TGTGCCAGTAGTATACGGTTGAGGGTCGGCAATCAGCCCCAGCATTTT.

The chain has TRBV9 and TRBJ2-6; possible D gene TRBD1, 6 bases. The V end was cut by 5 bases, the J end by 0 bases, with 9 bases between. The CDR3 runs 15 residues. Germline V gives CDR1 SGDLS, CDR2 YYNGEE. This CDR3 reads CASRETGSGANVLTF. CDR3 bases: TGTGCCAGCAGAGAGACAGGCTCTGGGGCCAACGTCCTGACTTTC.

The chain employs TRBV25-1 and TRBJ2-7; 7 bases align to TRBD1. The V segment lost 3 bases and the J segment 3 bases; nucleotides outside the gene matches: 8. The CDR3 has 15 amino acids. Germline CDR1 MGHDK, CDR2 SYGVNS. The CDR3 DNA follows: TGTGCCAGCAGTGATGCCCGCCCAGGGGGCTACGAGCAGTACTTC. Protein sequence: CASSDARPGGYEQYF.